The rows below give T cell receptor beta chains drawn from one sample of a study of T cells after yellow fever vaccination. Via MiXCR, TCRdb re-called the 5' RACE reads, giving one row per CDR3 protein. This table holds 27,000 or so distinct CDR3 sequences, 4% to 4.5% found once. Sequenced material: CD8+ T cells sorted from PBMCs, taken 5 days after the yellow fever booster vaccination. Receptors were obtained from a man in his thirties or forties who received the YFV17D yellow fever vaccine. CDR3s include the opening cysteine and the closing phenylalanine or tryptophan. The D gene is left open where the match is weak. Size is stated as once, few, many, or a class for an expanded clone.

V gene,D gene,J gene,clone size,CDR3 protein,CDR3 DNA
TRBV5-4,.,TRBJ2-3,many,CASSRGTTYEDTQYF,TGTGCCAGCAGTCGGGGGACGACATACGAAGATACGCAGTATTTT
TRBV12-3/TRBV12-4,.,TRBJ2-1,many,CASSLDSNEQFF,TGTGCCAGCAGTTTAGACAGCAATGAGCAGTTCTTC
TRBV27,.,TRBJ2-1,many,CASSTDQGSSYNEQFF,TGTGCCAGCAGTACCGATCAAGGCAGCTCCTACAATGAGCAGTTCTTC
TRBV5-6,TRBD1,TRBJ2-2,many,CASSYAGQGSTGELFF,TGTGCCAGCAGCTATGCGGGACAGGGGTCCACCGGGGAGCTGTTTTTT
TRBV7-2,TRBD1,TRBJ1-6,many,CASSPTGGNSPLHF,TGTGCCAGCAGCCCGACAGGGGGAAATTCACCCCTCCACTTT
TRBV12-3/TRBV12-4,TRBD2,TRBJ2-1,many,CASSLTSGSNQFF,TGTGCCAGCAGTTTGACTAGCGGGAGTAATCAGTTCTTC
TRBV4-1,TRBD1,TRBJ1-5,few,CASSQVGTGVQPQHF,TGCGCCAGCAGCCAAGTCGGGACAGGGGTACAGCCCCAGCATTTT
TRBV7-9,.,TRBJ2-7,many,CASSPGVNEQYF,TGTGCCAGCAGCCCGGGCGTTAACGAGCAGTACTTC
TRBV5-1,TRBD1,TRBJ2-7,many,CASSLDRALYEQYF,TGCGCCAGCAGCTTAGACAGGGCCCTCTACGAGCAGTACTTC
TRBV20-1,TRBD2,TRBJ2-4,many,CSARDSELAGAKNIQYF,TGCAGTGCTAGAGATTCAGAACTAGCGGGAGCCAAAAACATTCAGTACTTC
TRBV5-8,.,TRBJ2-1,many,CASSLVLGVHEQFF,TGTGCCAGCAGCTTGGTTCTGGGGGTACATGAGCAGTTCTTC
TRBV14,.,TRBJ1-2,many,CASSLSKSYGYTF,TGTGCCAGCAGCCTCTCCAAGAGCTATGGCTACACCTTC
TRBV20-1,TRBD1,TRBJ2-5,many,CSALTGPETQYF,TGCAGTGCTTTGACAGGGCCAGAGACCCAGTACTTC
TRBV11-2,.,TRBJ2-5,few,CASSQVGGAGETQYF,TGTGCCAGCAGCCAAGTCGGCGGGGCGGGGGAGACCCAGTACTTC
TRBV4-3,.,TRBJ2-5,many,CASSQGRLQETQYF,TGCGCCAGCAGCCAGGGGCGGTTACAAGAGACCCAGTACTTC
TRBV5-1,TRBD2,TRBJ2-7,many,CASSLEGGRANEQYF,TGCGCCAGCAGCTTGGAAGGCGGGAGGGCGAACGAGCAGTACTTC
TRBV6-2/TRBV6-3,.,TRBJ2-1,many,CASSYAGNEQFF,TGTGCCAGCAGTTACGCCGGCAATGAGCAGTTCTTC
TRBV4-3,.,TRBJ2-6,many,CASSQDGANVLTF,TGCGCCAGCAGCCAAGATGGGGCCAACGTCCTGACTTTC
TRBV7-2,TRBD2,TRBJ2-3,many,CASSLMGLAGSTDTQYF,TGTGCCAGCAGCCTCATGGGACTAGCGGGCAGCACAGATACGCAGTATTTT
TRBV12-3/TRBV12-4,.,TRBJ2-2,many,CASGPGVLRGNTGELFF,TGTGCCAGCGGCCCGGGCGTACTGCGTGGGAACACCGGGGAGCTGTTTTTT
TRBV2,TRBD2,TRBJ2-2,many,CASSVPTSGEDTGELFF,TGTGCCAGCAGCGTGCCGACTAGCGGAGAAGACACCGGGGAGCTGTTTTTT
TRBV7-9,.,TRBJ1-1,many,CASSLVATEAFF,TGTGCCAGCAGCTTAGTAGCGACAGAAGCTTTCTTT
TRBV7-6,TRBD2,TRBJ2-7,few,CASSPPTVPGLAGHGLYYEQYF,TGTGCTAGCAGCCCCCCGACGGTACCGGGACTAGCGGGTCACGGCCTATACTACGAGCAGTACTTC
TRBV18,.,TRBJ2-7,many,CASSLLDVPHEQYF,TGTGCCAGCTCACTGTTAGACGTTCCCCACGAGCAGTACTTC
TRBV11-2,.,TRBJ1-3,many,CASSLYRSSGNTIYF,TGTGCCAGCAGCTTATATAGAAGCTCTGGAAACACCATATATTTT
TRBV7-9,.,TRBJ2-3,few,CASSFLGEDRDTQYF,TGTGCCAGCAGCTTTTTAGGAGAAGATCGGGATACGCAGTATTTT
TRBV20-1,.,TRBJ2-7,many,CSAVRGQNYEQYF,TGCAGTGCTGTCCGAGGACAGAACTACGAGCAGTACTTC
TRBV15,TRBD1,TRBJ2-2,many,CATYRGPTGELFF,TGTGCCACCTACAGGGGGCCTACCGGGGAGCTGTTTTTT
TRBV20-1,.,TRBJ1-4,few,CSAEPRGESHEKLFF,TGCAGTGCCGAGCCCCGTGGGGAAAGTCATGAAAAACTGTTTTTT
TRBV12-3/TRBV12-4,.,TRBJ2-7,many,CASSFPRTEQYF,TGTGCCAGCAGTTTCCCCAGGACCGAGCAGTACTTC
TRBV25-1,TRBD1,TRBJ2-7,many,CASSSPGQGVLEQYF,TGTGCCAGCAGCTCTCCGGGACAGGGAGTTCTCGAGCAGTACTTC
TRBV7-7,.,TRBJ2-1,many,CASSPSDMSSYNEQFF,TGTGCTAGCAGCCCCTCGGACATGAGCTCCTACAATGAGCAGTTCTTC
TRBV20-1,.,TRBJ2-1,many,CSARERRTEFLFF,TGCAGTGCTAGAGAAAGGAGGACGGAGTTTCTGTTCTTC
TRBV6-6,.,TRBJ1-2,many,CASRGGSPGYTF,TGTGCCTCCCGAGGGGGGTCTCCTGGCTACACCTTC
TRBV7-2,TRBD2,TRBJ2-5,many,CASSFPIAGGPGKTQYF,TGTGCCAGCAGCTTCCCCATAGCGGGAGGGCCCGGGAAGACCCAGTACTTC
TRBV11-3,.,TRBJ1-1,many,CASSLGGNTEAFF,TGTGCCAGCAGCTTAGGGGGGAACACTGAAGCTTTCTTT
TRBV5-1,TRBD1,TRBJ2-1,many,CASSLEERGQDPYEQFF,TGCGCCAGCAGCCTGGAGGAGAGGGGACAGGATCCCTATGAGCAGTTCTTC
TRBV14,.,TRBJ2-3,many,CASSQDETGTDTQYF,TGTGCCAGCAGCCAAGATGAAACAGGCACAGATACGCAGTATTTT
TRBV7-8,.,TRBJ2-7,many,CASSPVGTEQYF,TGTGCCAGCAGCCCCGTGGGAACCGAGCAGTACTTC
TRBV5-1,TRBD1,TRBJ2-1,many,CASSLGQGYNEQFF,TGCGCCAGCAGCTTAGGACAGGGTTACAATGAGCAGTTCTTC
TRBV5-6,TRBD1,TRBJ1-6,many,CASSFSGQERNSPLHF,TGTGCCAGCAGCTTCAGCGGACAGGAGAGAAATTCACCCCTCCACTTT
TRBV5-4,.,TRBJ2-1,many,CASSLLEGHNEQFF,TGTGCCAGCAGCTTGTTGGAGGGCCACAATGAGCAGTTCTTC